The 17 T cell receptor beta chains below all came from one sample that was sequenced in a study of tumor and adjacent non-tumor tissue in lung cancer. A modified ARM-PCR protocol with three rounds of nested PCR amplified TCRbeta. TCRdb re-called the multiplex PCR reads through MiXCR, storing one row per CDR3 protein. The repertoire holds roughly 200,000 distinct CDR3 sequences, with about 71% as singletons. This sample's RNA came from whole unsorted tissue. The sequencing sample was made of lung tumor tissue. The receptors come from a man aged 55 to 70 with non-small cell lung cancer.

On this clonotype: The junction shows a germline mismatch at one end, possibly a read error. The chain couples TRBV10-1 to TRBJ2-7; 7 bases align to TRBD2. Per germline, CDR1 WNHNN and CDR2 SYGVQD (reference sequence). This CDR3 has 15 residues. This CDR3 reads CVSSESSGPSYGQYF. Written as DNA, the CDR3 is TGCGTCAGCAGTGAGTCTAGCGGTCCCTCCTACGGGCAGTACTTC.

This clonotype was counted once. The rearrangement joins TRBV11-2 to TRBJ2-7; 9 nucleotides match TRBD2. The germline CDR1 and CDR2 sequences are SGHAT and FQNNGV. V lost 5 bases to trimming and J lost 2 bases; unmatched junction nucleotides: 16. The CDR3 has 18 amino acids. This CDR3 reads CASSPYTSSGISAYEQYF. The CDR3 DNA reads TGTGCCAGCAGCCCTTATACATCTAGCGGGATATCAGCCTACGAGCAGTACTTC.

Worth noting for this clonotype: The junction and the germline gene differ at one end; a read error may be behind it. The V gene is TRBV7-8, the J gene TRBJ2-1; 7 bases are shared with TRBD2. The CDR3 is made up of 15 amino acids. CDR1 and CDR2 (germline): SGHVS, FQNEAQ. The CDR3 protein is CVSSPGREKRNEQFF. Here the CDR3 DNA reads TGTGTCAGCAGCCCGGGGAGGGAGAAAAGGAATGAGCAGTTCTTC.

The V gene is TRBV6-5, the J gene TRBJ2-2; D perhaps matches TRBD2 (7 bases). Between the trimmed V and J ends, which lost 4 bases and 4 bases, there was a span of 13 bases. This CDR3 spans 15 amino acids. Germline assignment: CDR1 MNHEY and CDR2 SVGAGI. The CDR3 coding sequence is TGTGCCAGCAGTTGGCGGGGGCAGGTCACCGGGGAGCTGTTTTTT. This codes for CASSWRGQVTGELFF.

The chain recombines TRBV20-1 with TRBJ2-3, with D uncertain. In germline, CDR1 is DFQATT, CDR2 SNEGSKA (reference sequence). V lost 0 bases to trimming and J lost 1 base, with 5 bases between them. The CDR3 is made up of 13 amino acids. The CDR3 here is CSARDTGTDTQYF. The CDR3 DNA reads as TGCAGTGCTAGAGATACCGGCACAGATACGCAGTATTTT.

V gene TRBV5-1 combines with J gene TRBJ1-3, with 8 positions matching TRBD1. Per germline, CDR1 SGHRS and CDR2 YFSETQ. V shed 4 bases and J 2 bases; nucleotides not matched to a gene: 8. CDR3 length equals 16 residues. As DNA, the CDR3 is TGCGCCAGCAGCCAAGGACAGGGCGCCCCTGGAAACACCATATATTTT. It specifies CASSQGQGAPGNTIYF.

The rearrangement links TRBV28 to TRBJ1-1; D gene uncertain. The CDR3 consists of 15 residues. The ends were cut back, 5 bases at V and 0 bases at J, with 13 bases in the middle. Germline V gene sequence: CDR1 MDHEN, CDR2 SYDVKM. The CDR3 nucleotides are TGTGCCAGCAGTATACAAAGAGTCATGAACACTGAAGCTTTCTTT. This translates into CASSIQRVMNTEAFF.

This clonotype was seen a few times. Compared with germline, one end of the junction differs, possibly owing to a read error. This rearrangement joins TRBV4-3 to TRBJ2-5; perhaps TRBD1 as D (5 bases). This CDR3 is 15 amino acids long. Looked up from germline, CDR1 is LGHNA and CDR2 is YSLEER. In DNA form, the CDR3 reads TGCGCCAGTAGCCCAGACAGCCAACCTGGGGAGACCCAGTACTTC. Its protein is CASSPDSQPGETQYF.

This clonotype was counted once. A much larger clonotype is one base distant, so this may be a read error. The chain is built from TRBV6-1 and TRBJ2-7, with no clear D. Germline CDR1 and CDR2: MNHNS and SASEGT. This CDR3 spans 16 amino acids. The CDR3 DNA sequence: TGTACCAGCAGTGACGGTCCTTCGGGCACCTTCTACGAGCAGTACTTC. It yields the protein CTSSDGPSGTFYEQYF.

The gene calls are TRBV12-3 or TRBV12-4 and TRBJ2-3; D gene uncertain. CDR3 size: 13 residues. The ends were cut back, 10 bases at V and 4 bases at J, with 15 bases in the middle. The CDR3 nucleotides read TGTGCCAACACTCCCTCTTGTGCAGATACGCAGTATTTT. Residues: CANTPSCADTQYF.

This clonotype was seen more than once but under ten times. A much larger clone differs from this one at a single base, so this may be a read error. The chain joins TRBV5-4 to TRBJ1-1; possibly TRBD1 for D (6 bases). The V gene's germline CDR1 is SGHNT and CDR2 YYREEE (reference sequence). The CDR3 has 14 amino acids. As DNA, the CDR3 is TGTACCAGCAAACAAGGGGGGAGGAGGACTGAAGCTTTCTTT. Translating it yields CTSKQGGRRTEAFF. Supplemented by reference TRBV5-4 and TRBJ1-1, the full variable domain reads ETGVTQSPTHLIKTRGQQVTLRCSSQSGHNTVSWYQQALGQGPQFIFQYYREEENGRGNFPPRFSGLQFPNYSSELNVNALELDDSALYLCTSKQGGRRTEAFFGQGTRLTVV.

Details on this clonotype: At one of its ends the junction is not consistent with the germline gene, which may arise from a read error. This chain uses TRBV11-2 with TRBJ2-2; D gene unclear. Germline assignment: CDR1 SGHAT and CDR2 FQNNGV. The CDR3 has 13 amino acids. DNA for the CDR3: TGTGCCAGCATCTTAGGAGCGAACGGGGAGCTGTTTTTT. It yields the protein CASILGANGELFF.

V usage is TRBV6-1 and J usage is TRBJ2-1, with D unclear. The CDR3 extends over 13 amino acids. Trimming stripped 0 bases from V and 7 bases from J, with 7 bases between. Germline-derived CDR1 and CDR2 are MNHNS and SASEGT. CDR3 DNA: TGTGCCAGCAGTGAAGCAGAGTGGAATGAGCAGTTCTTC. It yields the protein CASSEAEWNEQFF.

The CDR3 reads CASSSGYISYNEQFF. CDR3 in DNA: TGTGCCAGCAGCTCGGGCTACATTTCCTACAATGAGCAGTTCTTC. The J gene is TRBJ2-1, the V gene TRBV5-4; unclear D gene. The CDR3 runs to 15 residues. Deletions cut 3 bases from V and 1 base from J, with 11 bases between. Looked up from germline, CDR1 is SGHNT and CDR2 is YYREEE (reference sequence).

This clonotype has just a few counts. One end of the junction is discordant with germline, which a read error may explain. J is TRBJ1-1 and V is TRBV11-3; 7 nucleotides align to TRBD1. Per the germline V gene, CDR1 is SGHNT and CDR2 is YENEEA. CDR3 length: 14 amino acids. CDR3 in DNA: TGTGTCAGCAGCTTAGAAGACAGGGAGTATGAAGCTTTCTTT. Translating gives CVSSLEDREYEAFF.

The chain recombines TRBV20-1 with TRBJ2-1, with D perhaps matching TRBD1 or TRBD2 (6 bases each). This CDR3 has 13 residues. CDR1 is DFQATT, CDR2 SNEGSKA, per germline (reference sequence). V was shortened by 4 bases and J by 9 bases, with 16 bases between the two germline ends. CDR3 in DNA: TGCAGTGCTACCGTAGGCGGGGACATTGAGCAGTTCTTC. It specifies CSATVGGDIEQFF.

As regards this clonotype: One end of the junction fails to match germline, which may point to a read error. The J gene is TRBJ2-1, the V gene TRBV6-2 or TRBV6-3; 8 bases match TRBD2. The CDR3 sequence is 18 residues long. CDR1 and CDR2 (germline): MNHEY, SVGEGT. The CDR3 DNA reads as TGTGCCAGCAGCCCCAGGGGTAGCGGGAAAGTCTCCTACAATGAGCTGTTCTTC. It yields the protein CASSPRGSGKVSYNELFF.